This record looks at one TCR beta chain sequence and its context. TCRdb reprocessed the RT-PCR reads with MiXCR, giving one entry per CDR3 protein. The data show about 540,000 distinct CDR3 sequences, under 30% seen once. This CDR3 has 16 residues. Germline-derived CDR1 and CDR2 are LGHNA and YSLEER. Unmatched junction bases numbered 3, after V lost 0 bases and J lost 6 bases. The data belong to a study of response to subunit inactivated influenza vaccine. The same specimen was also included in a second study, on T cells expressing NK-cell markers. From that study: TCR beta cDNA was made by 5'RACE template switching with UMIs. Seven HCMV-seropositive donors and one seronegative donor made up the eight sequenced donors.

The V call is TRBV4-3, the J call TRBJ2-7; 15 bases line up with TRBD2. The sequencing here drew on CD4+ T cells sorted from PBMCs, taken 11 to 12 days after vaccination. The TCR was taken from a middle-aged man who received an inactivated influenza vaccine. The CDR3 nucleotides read TGCGCCAGCAGCCAAGATTCGGGACTAGCGGGAGGCGAGCAGTACTTC. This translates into CASSQDSGLAGGEQYF.